This TCR beta chain was sequenced for a study of cytomegalovirus exposure and HLA in healthy donors (dated by TCRdb to 2017 to 2019). About the study as a whole: According to an earlier analysis of 550 to 750 of the donors, some 180 million T cells yielded over 90 million unique TCR beta sequences and 250 to 350 Gb of sequence data. The number of typed donors differed by locus: about 629-630 for A, B, C, DRB1 and DQB1; approximately 520 for DQA1; around 610 for DPA1; and roughly 470 for DPB1. Among some 400 genotyped donors of the cohort, an average of around 250,000 unique TCR beta nucleotide sequences was sequenced per donor, of which approximately 19% were non-productive. The study aimed to test whether signatures of past pathogen exposure could be identified by cataloging public T cell receptors. Donor age, sex, ethnicity and CMV serostatus were compiled alongside the repertoire data. An early release that covered about 600 HLA-typed donors contained approximately 300 gigabases of sequencing data and tens of millions of unique TCR sequences. A later analysis re-examined previously published TCR beta repertoires from just over 650 donors and added high-resolution HLA genotyping to investigate patterns of TCR occurrence. All discovery cohort repertoires had been generated using a single sequencing platform. In an earlier analysis of roughly 540 of the donors, high-throughput TCR beta sequencing was used to judge whether each TCR beta V gene segment behaved as functional or pseudogenic. The T cell repertoires of some 670 subjects were profiled by immunosequencing and related to cytomegalovirus serostatus. HLA typing included class I and class II loci at four-digit resolution. Of the roughly 400 genotyped donors, 81% fell in the genetic ancestry cluster associated with self-reported Caucasian donors. A handful of DR-DQ haplotypes were treated as single units for association and clustering because of strong linkage in the cohort. Besides the first cohort of some 670 subjects, a separate validation cohort made up of 120 different subjects was used. The later analysis used no new phenotypic data to find candidate immune exposures, relying instead on TCR beta sequences and their occurrence across donors. Genome-wide SNP genotypes for about 65% of the roughly 670 donors were used in a later genetic analysis, which treated that subset as a discovery cohort. High-throughput TCR immunosequencing, statistical association of individual TCRs with disease status, and machine learning were combined to predict cytomegalovirus infection status. The paper's findings and limits, for the study overall: In a later analysis, HLA-associated TCR beta chains showed more clonal expansion and lower generation probabilities than non-associated chains that were equally common. In this cohort, only TCR beta chains were sequenced, and detectable features were limited by the absence of alpha or paired-chain data. An earlier analysis of approximately 500 of the donors showed that most TCR beta V segments appeared in productive rearrangements either about 87% or about 30% of the time, which broadly matched IMGT annotations. A further reported finding was that TCR beta sequences accurately predicted the HLA-A and HLA-B alleles for most subjects in the first cohort. In a later analysis, TCR association rates were found to vary across HLA loci, with the most associated TCRs seen for DRB1 alleles and the fewest for HLA-C alleles. A cluster of highly shared sequence variants was judged likely to be a technical artifact of the sequencing pipeline. The earlier analysis of 587 of the donors excluded around 17 rarely observed V segments, including chromosome 9 orphons, because counts were too low. The presence/absence analyses assumed that sequencing depth was roughly uniform across donors, and that assumption may not be true. At a false discovery rate of 0.05, a later analysis linked approximately 18,000 TCR beta sequences to specific HLA alleles. Assigning TCR associations to individual alleles was difficult when HLA alleles, especially DR and DQ, strongly co-occurred. In vitro tests confirmed that a few of the cytomegalovirus-associated TCR beta chains recognize cytomegalovirus antigens. The authors suggested that the approach could potentially be extended to other disease states and immunological phenotypes. Linkage disequilibrium might explain the correlated functional status among segregating V segments, but an unknown experimental factor could not be excluded. Because HLA typing was unavailable for some donors at each locus, only the typed subset was used in association tests. A total of fewer than 200 TCR beta chains were listed by the study as associated with cytomegalovirus. Compared with the roughly 710-donor mean, donors in an Asian-associated ancestry cluster had fewer N-insertions in productive TCRs, according to a later genetic analysis. In both the original and validation cohorts, the classifier was reported to diagnose cytomegalovirus status with high specificity and sensitivity. Most TCR sequences were observed very rarely across donors, whereas some public TCRs were present in many individuals. V-gene and J-gene trimming of TCR beta chains was associated with a missense DCLRE1C variant in a later genetic analysis, and the association was replicated in an independent cohort. CMV serostatus was the only immune exposure information available for the cohort. A later analysis reported that several top co-occurrence clusters appeared linked to parvovirus B19, influenza, CMV and Epstein-Barr virus. A later analysis found that most CMV-associated TCR beta chains appeared HLA-restricted, with HLA associations seemingly driven largely by CMV exposure.

Receptors were amplified or captured by the immunoSEQ multiplex PCR assay. The multiplex PCR relied on a mix of 60 forward primers for TCR Vbeta segments and 13 reverse primers for TCR Jbeta segments. A multiplex PCR assay on genomic DNA amplified the CDR3 region of rearranged TCR beta genes. On the Illumina HiSeq System, the amplified TCR beta libraries were sequenced as 87-base-pair reads. The authors processed their data as follows. In a later analysis, roughly 80 million unique TCR beta chains were counted across the approximately 640 repertoires, and about 9.9 million of these chains were shared by at least two donors. Raw reads were error-corrected and collapsed into unique sequences by a nearest-neighbor algorithm in which closely related sequences were merged to remove PCR and sequencing errors. V, D and J gene segments were assigned by aligning CDR3 sequences to IMGT reference sequences. Each retained sequence needed at least a six-nucleotide match to both a V gene segment and a J gene segment. A rearrangement was called productive if the CDR3 had no stop codons and remained in frame with V and J, and every other rearrangement was called non-productive. Following IMGT convention, CDR3 was defined as the stretch from the second conserved V-encoded cysteine up to the conserved J-encoded phenylalanine. The earlier analysis of around 640 of the donors excluded sequences that lacked an unambiguous match to a single V gene segment. An earlier analysis of approximately 590 of the donors classified V segments as functional when productive rearrangements were above 56.7% and as segregating when the standard deviation between donors was above 5%. A statistical classification framework was built to diagnose cytomegalovirus status from the catalog of TCR beta chain sequences. In a later analysis, TCR nucleotide sequences were compared against IMGT/GENE-DB human TR gene sequences so that V and J genes could be assigned. Using the TCRdist pipeline, a later analysis assigned CDR3 sequences along with most-parsimonious VDJ recombination scenarios. In a later analysis, every TCR beta chain was defined by the combination of its CDR3 amino acid sequence and its V-gene family, and reads without a unique V-gene family were dropped. As a way to deal with suspected cross-contamination and a sequencing artifact, a later analysis dropped approximately 590 nucleotide sequences that were highly shared and had low generation probability. In a later analysis, a clonal expansion index for each public chain was calculated from normalized within-repertoire ranks of inferred template counts. In a later analysis, generation probabilities were computed using a VDJ recombination model fitted to out-of-frame rearrangements, and the results were checked against IGoR. In a later analysis, TCR-TCR, TCR-HLA and TCR-CMV co-occurrence was scored with hypergeometric tests, and a repertoire-size bias correction was applied to TCR pairs. False discovery rates were estimated in a later analysis by permuting HLA or CMV assignments 20 times. A later analysis grouped co-occurring TCRs with DBSCAN, adding TCRdist sequence similarity when clustering within HLA-allele-positive subsets. Co-occurrence clustering excluded repertoires with fewer than 30,000 or more than 120,000 public chains, plus five with anomalous nucleotide sharing. TCRdb re-hosts the immuneACCESS table, in-frame sequences only. Its copies lack some clones; in the studies checked, an unresolved V gene accounts for under half of them, and the cause for the rest is not known. V, J and clone size were drawn from that table, and D and trimming were deduced from the DNA. This sample comprises approximately 70,000 clones, 65% to 75% of them detected only once. 7.6% of the sample belongs to the ten largest clones.

With regard to this clone: Its antigen is not yet known. Base-call qualities are not available, and no considerably larger clone is one nucleotide away.

In total, 666 healthy bone marrow donors made up the cohort. At the time of sampling, all cohort members were nominally healthy, though unrecorded immune exposures were likely present. The donor was CMV seropositive and belonged to the group of 250 to 300 seropositive cohort members. A peripheral blood sample was provided by each donor, and peripheral blood mononuclear cells were used for TCR beta sequencing. Genomic DNA extraction from the blood cell samples was performed with the Qiagen DNeasy Blood Extraction Kit. The source is a man aged 35-49 years in good health and CMV-seropositive. What was sequenced was PBMCs.

DNA sequence: TGTGCCAGTAGTATAACAGTGGATGGTGGAAACACCATATATTTT. Its protein product is CASSITVDGGNTIYF. Recombination joined TRBV19 with TRBJ1-3; the D gene assignment is ambiguous. The CDR3 covers 15 residues, taking in both the cysteine and the phenylalanine. The CDR3 DNA has 45 bases and is translated from base 1. Trimming costs V 2 bases and J 3 bases, and their ends lie 11 bases apart. CDR1 and CDR2, per the germline V gene (reference sequence), are LNHDA and SQIVND.